This TCR beta chain was documented in a study of shared clonotypes between healthy human individuals. Only CD45RO-negative cells positively selected for CCR7 counted as naive CD8 cells, so terminally differentiated effector memory CD45RA+ cells were excluded. For each subset, genomic DNA was distributed in equal portions over several immunoSEQ plates. Libraries were prepared by immunoSEQ multiplex PCR; TCRdb keeps only in-frame clonotypes and omits some of them. This table has about 1,900,000 clones, less than 95% appearing once. V lost 0 bases to trimming and J lost 3 bases; unmatched junction nucleotides: 2. The CDR3 consists of 15 residues. The germline V gene encodes CDR1 LGHNA and CDR2 YSLEER. Details on this clone: Other DNA sequences in this specimen translate into the identical CDR3.

The sequence came from a man younger than 35 in good health. Sequencing was performed on naive CD8+ T cells sorted from blood. The chain couples TRBV4-3 to TRBJ2-7, with 10 bases aligning to TRBD1. The chain's CDR3 is CASSQERTGGYEQYF. CDR3 sequence (DNA): TGCGCCAGCAGCCAAGAGAGGACAGGGGGCTACGAGCAGTACTTC.